The source of this TCR beta chain is a study of beta chain features in type 1 diabetes. Across the study: All of the samples together had over 90 million sorted cells examined.

Study results and limitations: In every one of the four CD4+ subsets, TCRB CDR3s were moderately but significantly shorter in Type 1 diabetes patients.

The isolated RNA, all of it, was reverse transcribed, so expressed TCRB transcripts were what got sequenced. Method: immunoSEQ multiplex PCR; TCRdb's copy keeps in-frame clones and lacks some. This sample has around 250,000 clones, with roughly 22% found just once. The CDR3 has 17 residues. V was cut by 3 bases and J by 3 bases, with 20 bases left in between. Germline CDR1 is LGHNA and CDR2 is YSLEER. In its sample, this clone was seen a few times. Its antigen is not identified. The sequence was obtained from a woman in her thirties or forties with type 1 diabetes. The sequencing input was naive CD4+ T cells from blood. The chain combines TRBV4-3 with TRBJ2-5, with a possible D match to TRBD2 (5 bases). As DNA, the CDR3 is TGCGCCAGCAGCCAGGAAAGCGAGAGGGCCGGGGAAGAGACCCAGTACTTC. Its translation: CASSQESERAGEETQYF.